This T cell receptor (beta chain) was sequenced during a study of blood T cells in healthy people across ages. A J-beta primer mix and a sample-barcoded 5' primer were used in a second PCR of roughly 7 to 12 cycles. One entry per CDR3 protein results from TCRdb running MiXCR on the 5' RACE reads. The sample contains approximately 830,000 distinct CDR3 sequences, around two thirds of which appear only once. This clonotype appeared once. Trimming stripped 6 bases from V and 8 bases from J, with 11 bases between. Germline lookup yields CDR1 ENHRY and CDR2 SYGVKD. The CDR3 is made up of 13 amino acids. The sample consisted of blood. The TCR was taken from a man aged 25-45 years in good health. The rearrangement links TRBV10-3 to TRBJ1-6; weak D call: TRBD1 (6 bases). In DNA form, the CDR3 reads TGTGCCATCAGGTGGGACACTTATTCACCCCTCCACTTT. Translated: CAIRWDTYSPLHF.